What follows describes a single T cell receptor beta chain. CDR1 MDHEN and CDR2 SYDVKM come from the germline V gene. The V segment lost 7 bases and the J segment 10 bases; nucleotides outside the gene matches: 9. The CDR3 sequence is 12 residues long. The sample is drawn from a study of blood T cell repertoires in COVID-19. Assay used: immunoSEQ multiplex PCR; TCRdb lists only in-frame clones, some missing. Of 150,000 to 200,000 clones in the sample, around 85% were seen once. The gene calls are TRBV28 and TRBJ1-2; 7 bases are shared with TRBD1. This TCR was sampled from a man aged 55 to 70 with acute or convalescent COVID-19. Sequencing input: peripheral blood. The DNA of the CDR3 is TGTGCCAGCACCCGTGACAGGGTCACCTACACCTTC. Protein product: CASTRDRVTYTF.